What follows describes a single T cell receptor beta chain. Its specificity is unknown. The data belong to a study of PD-L1 blockade in urothelial cancer. Across the study: Atezolizumab was started by patients at some point between 2013 and 2014 at 1,200 mg intravenously every 3 weeks. T cells numbered a median of about 150,000 in the blood samples.

Trimming at V came to 2 bases and at J to 5 bases, leaving 8 bases not matched to a gene. Germline V gives CDR1 KGHSH, CDR2 LQKENI. CDR3 size: 15 residues. The method was immunoSEQ multiplex PCR; TCRdb's version includes in-frame clones alone and lacks a portion of them. The sample has some 48,000 clones, about 86% seen once; the top ten hold about 9.4%. Study-wide points: Durable-benefit patients had greater expansion of tumor-associated blood clones at 3 weeks.

Time point meaning: peripheral blood 6 weeks after treatment start. This clonotype was obtained from a man aged 55 to 70 with urothelial cancer. This material consisted of PBMCs, taken around atezolizumab (anti-PD-L1) treatment. J is TRBJ2-5 and V is TRBV18, with 7 positions matching TRBD2. The CDR3 sequence is CASSPRTRGGETQYF. DNA of the CDR3: TGTGCCAGCTCACCAAGGACTAGGGGAGGGGAGACCCAGTACTTC. The whole variable domain, remainder taken from reference TRBV18 and TRBJ2-5, is NAGVMQNPRHLVRRRGQEARLRCSPMKGHSHVYWYRQLPEEGLKFMVYLQKENIIDESGMPKERFSAEFPKEGPSILRIQQVVRGDSAAYFCASSPRTRGGETQYFGPGTRLLVL.